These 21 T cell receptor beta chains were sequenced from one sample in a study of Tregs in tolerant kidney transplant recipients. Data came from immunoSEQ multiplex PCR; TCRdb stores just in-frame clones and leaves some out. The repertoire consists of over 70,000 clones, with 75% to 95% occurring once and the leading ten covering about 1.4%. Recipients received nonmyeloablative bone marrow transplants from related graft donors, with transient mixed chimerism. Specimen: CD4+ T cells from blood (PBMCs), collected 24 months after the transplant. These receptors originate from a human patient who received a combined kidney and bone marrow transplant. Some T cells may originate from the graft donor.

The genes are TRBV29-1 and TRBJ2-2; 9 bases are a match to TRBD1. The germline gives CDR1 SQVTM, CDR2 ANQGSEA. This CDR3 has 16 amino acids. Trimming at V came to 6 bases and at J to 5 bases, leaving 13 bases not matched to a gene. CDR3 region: CSVAPGQGSLTGELFF. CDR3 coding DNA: TGCAGCGTCGCGCCCGGACAGGGGTCTTTAACCGGGGAGCTGTTTTTT.

The CDR3 loop reads CAWSVHPPGLGWGEAFF. DNA of the CDR3: TGTGCCTGGAGTGTACATCCCCCAGGACTTGGTTGGGGTGAAGCTTTCTTT. The rearrangement uses TRBV30 and TRBJ1-1; D gene uncertain. Trimming removed 0 bases from V and 7 bases from J, with 24 bases in between. The CDR3 extends over 17 amino acids. Germline lookup yields CDR1 GTSNPN and CDR2 SVGIG (reference sequence). The whole variable domain, filled in from reference TRBV30 and TRBJ1-1, reads SQTIHQWPATLVQPVGSPLSLECTVEGTSNPNLYWYRQAAGRGLQLLFYSVGIGQISSEVPQNLSASRPQDRQFILSSKKLLLSDSGFYLCAWSVHPPGLGWGEAFFGQGTRLTVV.

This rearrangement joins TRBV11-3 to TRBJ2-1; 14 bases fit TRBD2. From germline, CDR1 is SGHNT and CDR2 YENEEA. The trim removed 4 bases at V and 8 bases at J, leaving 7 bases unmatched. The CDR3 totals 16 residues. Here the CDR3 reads CASSSGTSGRSDEQFF. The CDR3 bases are TGTGCCAGCAGCTCCGGGACTAGCGGGAGATCGGATGAGCAGTTCTTC.

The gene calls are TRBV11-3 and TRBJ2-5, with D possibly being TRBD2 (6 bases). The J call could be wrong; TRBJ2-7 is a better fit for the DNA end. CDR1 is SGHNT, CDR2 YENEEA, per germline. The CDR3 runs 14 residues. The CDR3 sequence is CASSSLTRLSEQYF. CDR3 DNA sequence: TGTGCCAGCAGCTCCTTGACTAGATTAAGCGAGCAGTACTTC.

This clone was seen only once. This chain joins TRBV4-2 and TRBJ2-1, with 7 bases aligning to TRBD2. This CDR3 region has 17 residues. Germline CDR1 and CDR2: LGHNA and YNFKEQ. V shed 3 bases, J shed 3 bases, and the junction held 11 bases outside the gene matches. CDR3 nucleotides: TGTGCCAGCAGCCAGGGGCTCCGCGGGAGACTCTACAATGAGCAGTTCTTC. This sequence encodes CASSQGLRGRLYNEQFF.

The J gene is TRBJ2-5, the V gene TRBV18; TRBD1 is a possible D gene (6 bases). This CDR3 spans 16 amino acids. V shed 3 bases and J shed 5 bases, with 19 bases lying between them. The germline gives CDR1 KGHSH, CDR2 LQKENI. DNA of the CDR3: TGTGCCAGCTCACCGAACCAGGCTCCCACAGGGGAGACCCAGTACTTC. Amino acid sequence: CASSPNQAPTGETQYF.

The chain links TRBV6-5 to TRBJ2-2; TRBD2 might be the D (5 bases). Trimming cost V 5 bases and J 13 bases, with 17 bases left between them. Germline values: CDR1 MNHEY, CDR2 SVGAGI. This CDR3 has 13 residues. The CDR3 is CASSDREPGGLFF. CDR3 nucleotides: TGTGCCAGCAGTGACCGGGAACCGGGTGGGCTGTTTTTT.

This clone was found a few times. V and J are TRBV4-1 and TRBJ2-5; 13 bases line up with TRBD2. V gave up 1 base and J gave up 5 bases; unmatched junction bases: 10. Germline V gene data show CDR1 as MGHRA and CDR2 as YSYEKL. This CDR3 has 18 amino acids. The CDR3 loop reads CASSQAGRTSGGSETQYF. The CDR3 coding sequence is TGCGCCAGCAGCCAAGCGGGGAGGACTAGCGGGGGTTCGGAGACCCAGTACTTC.

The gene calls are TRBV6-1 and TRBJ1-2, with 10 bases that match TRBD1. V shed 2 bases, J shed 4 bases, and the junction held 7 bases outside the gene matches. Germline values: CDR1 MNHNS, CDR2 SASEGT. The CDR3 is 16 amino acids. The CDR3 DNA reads TGTGCCAGCAGTGAACCCGGGACAGGGGTGCGCTATGGCTACACCTTC. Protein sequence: CASSEPGTGVRYGYTF.

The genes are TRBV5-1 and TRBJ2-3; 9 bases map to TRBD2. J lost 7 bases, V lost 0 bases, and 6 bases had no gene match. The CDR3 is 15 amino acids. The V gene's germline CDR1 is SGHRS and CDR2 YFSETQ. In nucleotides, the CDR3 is TGCGCCAGCAGCTTGGTAGCGGGAGAGACCAATACGCAGTATTTT. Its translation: CASSLVAGETNTQYF.

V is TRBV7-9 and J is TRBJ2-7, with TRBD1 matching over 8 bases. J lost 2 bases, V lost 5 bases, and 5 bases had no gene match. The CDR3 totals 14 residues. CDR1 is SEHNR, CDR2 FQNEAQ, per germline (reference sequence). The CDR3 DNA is TGTGCCAGCAGCCCCCGGGACAGGACCTACGAGCAGTACTTC. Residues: CASSPRDRTYEQYF. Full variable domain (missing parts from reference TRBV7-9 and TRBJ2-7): DTGVSQNPRHKITKRGQNVTFRCDPISEHNRLYWYRQTLGQGPEFLTYFQNEAQLEKSRLLSDRFSAERPKGSFSTLEIQRTEQGDSAMYLCASSPRDRTYEQYFGPGTRLTVT.

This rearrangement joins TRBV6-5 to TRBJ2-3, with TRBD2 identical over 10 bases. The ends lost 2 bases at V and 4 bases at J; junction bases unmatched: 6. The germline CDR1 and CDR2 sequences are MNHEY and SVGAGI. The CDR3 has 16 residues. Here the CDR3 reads CASSYRLAGVPDTQYF. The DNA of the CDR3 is TGTGCCAGCAGTTACCGGCTAGCGGGAGTTCCAGATACGCAGTATTTT.

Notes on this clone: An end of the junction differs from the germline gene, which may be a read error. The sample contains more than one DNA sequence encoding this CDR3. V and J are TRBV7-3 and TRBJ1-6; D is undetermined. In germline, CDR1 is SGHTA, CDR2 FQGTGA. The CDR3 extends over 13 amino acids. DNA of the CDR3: TGTGCCAGCAGCTTACACTCCAATTCCCCCCTCCACTTT. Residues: CASSLHSNSPLHF. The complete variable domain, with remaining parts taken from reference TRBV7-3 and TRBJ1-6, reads GAGVSQTPSNKVTEKGKYVELRCDPISGHTALYWYRQSLGQGPEFLIYFQGTGAADDSGLPNDRFFAVRPEGSVSTLKIQRTERGDSAVYLCASSLHSNSPLHFGNGTRLTVT.

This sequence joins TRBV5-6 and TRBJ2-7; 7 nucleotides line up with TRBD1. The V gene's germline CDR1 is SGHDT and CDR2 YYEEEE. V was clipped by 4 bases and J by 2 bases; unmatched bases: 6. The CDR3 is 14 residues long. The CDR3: CASSPRGTPYEQYF. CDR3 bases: TGTGCCAGCAGCCCCAGGGGGACCCCCTACGAGCAGTACTTC.

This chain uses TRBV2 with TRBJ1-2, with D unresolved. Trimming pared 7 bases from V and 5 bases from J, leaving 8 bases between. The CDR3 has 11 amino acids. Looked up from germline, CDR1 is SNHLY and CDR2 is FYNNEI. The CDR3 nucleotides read TGTGCCAGCAACAGTGATTATGGCTACACCTTC. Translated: CASNSDYGYTF.

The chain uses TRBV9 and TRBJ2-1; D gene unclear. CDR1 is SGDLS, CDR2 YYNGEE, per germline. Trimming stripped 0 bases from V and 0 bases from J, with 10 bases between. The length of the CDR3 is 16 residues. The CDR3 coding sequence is TGTGCCAGCAGCGTAGCAAGGCTAGTCTCCTACAATGAGCAGTTCTTC. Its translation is CASSVARLVSYNEQFF.

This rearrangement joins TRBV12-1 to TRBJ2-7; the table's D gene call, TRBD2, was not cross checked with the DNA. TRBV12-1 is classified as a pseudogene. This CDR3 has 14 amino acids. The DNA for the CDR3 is TGTGCCAGCAGCCACGCTAGCGGGAGATACGAGCAGTACTTC. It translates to CASSHASGRYEQYF.

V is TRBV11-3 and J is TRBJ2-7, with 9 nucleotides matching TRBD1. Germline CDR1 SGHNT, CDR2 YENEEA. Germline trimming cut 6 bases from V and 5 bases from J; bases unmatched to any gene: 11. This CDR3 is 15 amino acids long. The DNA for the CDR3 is TGTGCCAGCAGAAAAGCTGGGACAGGGAACAACGAGCAGTACTTC. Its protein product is CASRKAGTGNNEQYF.

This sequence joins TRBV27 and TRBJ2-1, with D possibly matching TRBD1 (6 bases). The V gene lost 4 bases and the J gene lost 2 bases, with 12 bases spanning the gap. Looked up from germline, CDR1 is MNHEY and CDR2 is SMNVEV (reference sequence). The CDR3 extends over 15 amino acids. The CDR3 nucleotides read TGTGCCAGCAGTTCCAACAGGGCCCCCTACAATGAGCAGTTCTTC. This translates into CASSSNRAPYNEQFF.

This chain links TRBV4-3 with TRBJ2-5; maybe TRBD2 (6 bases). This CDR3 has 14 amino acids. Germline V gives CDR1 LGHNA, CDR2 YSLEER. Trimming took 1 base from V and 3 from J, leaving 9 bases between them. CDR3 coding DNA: TGCGCCAGCAGCCAAGGACTAGTAAAAGAGACCCAGTACTTC. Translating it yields CASSQGLVKETQYF.

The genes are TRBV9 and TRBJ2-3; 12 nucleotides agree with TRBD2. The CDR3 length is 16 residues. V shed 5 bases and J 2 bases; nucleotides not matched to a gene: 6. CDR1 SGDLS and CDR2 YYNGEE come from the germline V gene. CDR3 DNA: TGTGCCAGCAGTCCCGGACTAGCGGGGCTCACAGATACGCAGTATTTT. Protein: CASSPGLAGLTDTQYF.